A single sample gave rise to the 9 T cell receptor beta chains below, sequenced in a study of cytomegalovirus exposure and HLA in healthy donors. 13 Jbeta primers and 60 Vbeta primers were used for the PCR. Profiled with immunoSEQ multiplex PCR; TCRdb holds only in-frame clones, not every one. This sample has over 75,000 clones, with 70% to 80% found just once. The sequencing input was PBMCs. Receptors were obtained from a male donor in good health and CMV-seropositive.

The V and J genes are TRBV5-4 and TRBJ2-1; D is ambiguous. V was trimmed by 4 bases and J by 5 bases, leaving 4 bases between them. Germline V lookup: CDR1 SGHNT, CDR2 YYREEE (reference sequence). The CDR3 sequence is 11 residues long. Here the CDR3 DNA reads TGTGCCAGCAGCCCAAACAATGAGCAGTTCTTC. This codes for CASSPNNEQFF.

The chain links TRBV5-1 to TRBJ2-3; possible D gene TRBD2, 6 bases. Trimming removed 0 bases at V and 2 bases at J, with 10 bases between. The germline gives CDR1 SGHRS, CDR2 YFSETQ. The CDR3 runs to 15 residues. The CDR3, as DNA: TGCGCCAGCAGCTTGGATCCGGGGGTCACAGATACGCAGTATTTT. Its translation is CASSLDPGVTDTQYF.

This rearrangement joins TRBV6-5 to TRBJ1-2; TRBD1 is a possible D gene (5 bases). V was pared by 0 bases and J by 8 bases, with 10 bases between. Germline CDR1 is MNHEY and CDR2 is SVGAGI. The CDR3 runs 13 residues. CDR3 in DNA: TGTGCCAGCAGTTACTCGGGGGGGTTGGGCTACACCTTC. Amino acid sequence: CASSYSGGLGYTF.

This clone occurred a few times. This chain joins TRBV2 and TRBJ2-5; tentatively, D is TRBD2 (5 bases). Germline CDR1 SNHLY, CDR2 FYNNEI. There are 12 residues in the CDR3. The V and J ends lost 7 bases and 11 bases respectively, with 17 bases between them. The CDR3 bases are TGTGCCAGCAACCACGTGGGAAGAGGGCAGTACTTC. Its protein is CASNHVGRGQYF. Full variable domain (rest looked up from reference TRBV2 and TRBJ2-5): EPEVTQTPSHQVTQMGQEVILRCVPISNHLYFYWYRQILGQKVEFLVSFYNNEISEKSEIFDDQFSVERPDGSNFTLKIRSTKLEDSAMYFCASNHVGRGQYFGPGTRLLVL.

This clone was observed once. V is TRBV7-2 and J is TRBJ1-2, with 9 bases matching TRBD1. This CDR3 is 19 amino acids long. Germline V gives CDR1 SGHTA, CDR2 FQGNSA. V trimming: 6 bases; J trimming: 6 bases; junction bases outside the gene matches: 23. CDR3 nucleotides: TGTGCCAGCAGTCACCAGGCCATAGGACAGGGGTCAGTAAAGGATGGCTACACCTTC. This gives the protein CASSHQAIGQGSVKDGYTF.

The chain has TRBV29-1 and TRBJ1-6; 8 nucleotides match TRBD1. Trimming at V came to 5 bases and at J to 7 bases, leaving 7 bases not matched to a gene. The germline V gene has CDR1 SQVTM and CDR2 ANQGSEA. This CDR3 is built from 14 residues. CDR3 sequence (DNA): TGCAGCGTTAAACAGGGGGATACGAATTCACCCCTCCACTTT. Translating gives CSVKQGDTNSPLHF.

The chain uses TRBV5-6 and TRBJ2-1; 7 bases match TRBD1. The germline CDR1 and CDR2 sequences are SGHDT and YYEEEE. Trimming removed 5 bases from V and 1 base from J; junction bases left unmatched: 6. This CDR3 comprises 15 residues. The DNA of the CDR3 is TGTGCCAGCAGTCAAATCAGGGGGTCCTACAATGAGCAGTTCTTC. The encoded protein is CASSQIRGSYNEQFF.

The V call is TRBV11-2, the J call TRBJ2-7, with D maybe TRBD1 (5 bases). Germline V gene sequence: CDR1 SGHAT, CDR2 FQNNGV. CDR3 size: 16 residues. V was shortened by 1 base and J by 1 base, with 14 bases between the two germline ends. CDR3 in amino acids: CASSLGTGYPSYEQYF. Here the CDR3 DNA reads TGTGCCAGCAGCTTAGGTACAGGCTACCCTTCCTACGAGCAGTACTTC.

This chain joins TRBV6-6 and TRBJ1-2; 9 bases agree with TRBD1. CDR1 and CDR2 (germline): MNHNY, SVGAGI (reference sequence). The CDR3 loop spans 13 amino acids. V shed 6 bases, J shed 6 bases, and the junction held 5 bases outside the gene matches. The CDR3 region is CASSRQGGDGYTF. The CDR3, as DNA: TGTGCCAGCAGCCGACAGGGGGGGGATGGCTACACCTTC.